The TCR beta chain described here comes from a study of T cell repertoires in cytomegalovirus infection. Study-level findings and limits: In two of eight donors, the top clonotype was HLA-C-restricted CMV-specific. Summed public TCR beta family frequency identified CMV carriers bearing the relevant HLA.

Using its own MiXCR run on the reads, TCRdb lists one record per CDR3 protein. The sample holds roughly 920,000 distinct CDR3 sequences, 25% to 40% seen once. With 5 bases removed from V and 4 bases from J, the gap between germline ends came to 11 bases. This CDR3 region has 13 residues. Germline lookup yields CDR1 SEHNR and CDR2 FQNEAQ (reference sequence). This clonotype was seen more than once but under ten times. Its matching antigen is unknown. This sequence originates from a human donor in good health (CMV status not recorded). Some clones in this sample may be carry-over from other donors' samples. The material sequenced was cultured CD8+ T cells from PBMCs, taken from culture after CMV antigen stimulation. The chain recombines TRBV7-9 with TRBJ1-2, with D uncertain. The CDR3 loop reads CASSPRAVYGYTF. The CDR3 coding sequence is TGTGCCAGCAGCCCAAGGGCAGTCTATGGCTACACCTTC.